The rows below give T cell receptor beta chains drawn from one sample of a study of early stage breast cancer tumors. Profiling relied on immunoSEQ multiplex PCR, and the TCRdb table lists in-frame clones only, not all of them. The sample holds approximately 20,000 clones, 75% to 80% seen once. Sequenced material: blood. Receptors were obtained from a person between 60 and 70 years old with breast cancer. CDR3s include the opening cysteine and the closing phenylalanine or tryptophan. Each record gives: V gene, clone size, D gene, J gene, CDR3 protein, CDR3 DNA. A D gene is named only where the DNA matches it firmly. Rows give clone size only sometimes, using once, few, many, or a class for an expanded clone.

TRBV9	.	TRBD1	TRBJ2-5	CASSSGPGTGGGETQYF	TGTGCCAGCAGCTCCGGTCCCGGGACAGGGGGCGGTGAGACCCAGTACTTC
TRBV7-8	once	TRBD2	TRBJ2-7	CASSHTSGRSYEQYF	TGTGCCAGCAGCCACACTAGCGGGAGATCCTACGAGCAGTACTTC
TRBV6-5	.	.	TRBJ1-4	CASSNRSPYEKLFF	TGTGCCAGCAGTAACAGGAGCCCTTATGAAAAACTGTTTTTT
TRBV6-1	.	TRBD1	TRBJ2-5	CASREGQGKLTQYF	TGTGCCAGCAGAGAGGGACAGGGAAAATTGACCCAGTACTTC
TRBV10-3	few	TRBD1	TRBJ2-2	CAISASGTGPTGELFF	TGTGCCATCAGTGCTTCCGGGACAGGGCCCACCGGGGAGCTGTTTTTT
TRBV18	.	.	TRBJ2-7	CASSQQVADEQYF	TGTGCCAGCTCCCAACAGGTAGCCGACGAGCAGTACTTC
TRBV4-1	.	.	TRBJ2-7	CASSQRPTDYSSYEQYF	TGCGCCAGCAGCCAGCGCCCGACTGACTACAGCTCCTACGAGCAGTACTTC
TRBV29-1	.	TRBD1	TRBJ2-7	CSASGPGTGGAGYEQYF	TGCAGCGCCTCCGGTCCCGGGACAGGGGGCGCGGGTTACGAGCAGTACTTC
TRBV25-1	.	TRBD1	TRBJ2-2	CASSGQGALSTGELFF	TGTGCCAGCAGCGGACAGGGGGCTTTATCCACCGGGGAGCTGTTTTTT
TRBV29-1	.	TRBD1	TRBJ1-2	CSVEGTGGDYSGYTF	TGCAGCGTTGAGGGGACAGGGGGCGATTATTCGGGCTACACCTTC
TRBV5-8	.	.	TRBJ1-5	CASSLAGDGNQPQHF	TGTGCCAGCAGCTTAGCAGGGGATGGAAATCAGCCCCAGCATTTT
TRBV30	.	TRBD1	TRBJ1-4	CAWGGQGRATNEKLFF	TGTGCCTGGGGTGGACAGGGGAGAGCAACTAATGAAAAACTGTTTTTT
TRBV7-9	.	.	TRBJ2-7	CASTATGYEQYF	TGTGCCAGCACCGCGACAGGCTACGAGCAGTACTTC
TRBV30	.	.	TRBJ2-7	CAWSVKAASAAQYF	TGTGCCTGGAGTGTAAAAGCGGCTAGCGCAGCCCAGTACTTC
TRBV6-6	few	.	TRBJ1-5	CASSYYGNQPQHF	TGTGCCAGCAGTTACTATGGCAATCAGCCCCAGCATTTT
TRBV6-1	.	.	TRBJ1-1	CASTLGTEAFF	TGTGCCAGCACCCTGGGCACTGAAGCTTTCTTT
TRBV29-1	.	TRBD1	TRBJ2-3	CSVATGTDTDTQYF	TGCAGCGTTGCCACCGGGACAGACACAGATACGCAGTATTTT
TRBV7-5	.	.	TRBJ2-3	CARSYPWVSDTQYF	TGTGCCAGAAGCTACCCGTGGGTTTCAGATACGCAGTATTTT
TRBV19	.	.	TRBJ1-3	CASSTGNTIYF	TGTGCCAGTAGTACGGGAAACACCATATATTTT
TRBV5-1	.	.	TRBJ1-1	CASSFAPGAGNTEAFF	TGCGCCAGCAGCTTCGCTCCGGGGGCTGGGAACACTGAAGCTTTCTTT
TRBV27	once	.	TRBJ1-1	CASSLRSPFLGLGTEAFF	TGTGCCAGCAGTTTAAGGTCACCGTTTTTGGGGTTAGGCACTGAAGCTTTCTTT
TRBV19	.	.	TRBJ1-4	CATGTAKREKLFF	TGTGCCACCGGGACCGCAAAAAGGGAAAAACTGTTTTTT
TRBV6-5	.	.	TRBJ1-2	CASSTTGTYYGYTF	TGTGCCAGCAGTACCACCGGGACATACTATGGCTACACCTTC
TRBV18	.	.	TRBJ2-5	CASSPRAWGRETQYF	TGTGCCAGCTCACCAAGAGCGTGGGGGCGAGAGACCCAGTACTTC
TRBV27	.	TRBD2	TRBJ2-3	CASSWSRTSYTDTQYF	TGTGCCAGCAGTTGGTCCCGGACTAGCTACACAGATACGCAGTATTTT
TRBV5-1	.	.	TRBJ1-2	CASSFQQGNGYTF	TGCGCCAGCAGCTTTCAACAGGGTAATGGCTACACCTTC
TRBV7-9	.	.	TRBJ1-2	CASRKGTEYGYTF	TGTGCCAGCAGGAAAGGGACCGAGTATGGCTACACCTTC
TRBV14	.	.	TRBJ1-1	CASSQMFQARGNTEAFF	TGTGCCAGCAGCCAAATGTTTCAGGCGCGCGGGAACACTGAAGCTTTCTTT
TRBV10-3	.	TRBD1	TRBJ2-7	CAISGGQGIGSYEQYF	TGTGCCATCAGTGGGGGACAGGGTATTGGGTCCTACGAGCAGTACTTC
TRBV27	.	.	TRBJ1-5	CASSFGGGGEPQHF	TGTGCCAGCAGTTTCGGGGGAGGGGGTGAGCCCCAGCATTTT
TRBV4-1	.	.	TRBJ1-3	CAISRVGTGNTIYF	TGCGCCATTTCGAGAGTCGGTACTGGAAACACCATATATTTT
TRBV5-1	.	TRBD2	TRBJ2-5	CASSPGTSASYQETQYF	TGCGCCAGCAGCCCCGGGACTAGCGCCTCGTACCAAGAGACCCAGTACTTC
TRBV7-2	.	.	TRBJ1-1	CASSSAAVSEAFF	TGTGCCAGCAGCTCAGCGGCGGTTTCTGAAGCTTTCTTT
TRBV30	few	TRBD1	TRBJ1-3	CAWHRDREGNTIYF	TGTGCCTGGCACCGGGACAGGGAGGGAAACACCATATATTTT
TRBV11-3	few	.	TRBJ2-7	CASSLTERYEQYF	TGTGCCAGCAGCTTAACGGAAAGGTACGAGCAGTACTTC
TRBV19	.	.	TRBJ2-2	CASSIWGGGVTGELFF	TGTGCCAGTAGTATTTGGGGGGGCGGGGTCACCGGGGAGCTGTTTTTT
TRBV5-1	few	.	TRBJ2-5	CASSPGHVETQYF	TGCGCCAGCAGCCCAGGACATGTGGAGACCCAGTACTTC
TRBV6-5	.	.	TRBJ2-4	CASRPPAKNIQYF	TGTGCCAGCAGGCCACCAGCCAAAAACATTCAGTACTTC
TRBV5-4	.	.	TRBJ1-2	CASSSWGGGGYTF	TGTGCCAGCAGCTCTTGGGGCGGTGGCGGCTACACCTTC
TRBV19	.	.	TRBJ1-5	CASSRDLSRGGNQPQHF	TGTGCCAGTAGTAGGGACTTAAGCAGGGGTGGCAATCAGCCCCAGCATTTT
TRBV29-1	.	.	TRBJ1-5	CSASRKGGENQPQHF	TGCAGCGCCAGCCGTAAGGGGGGTGAAAATCAGCCCCAGCATTTT
TRBV6-4	few	.	TRBJ2-7	CASSEQGLRYEQYF	TGTGCCAGCAGTGAACAGGGACTCCGCTACGAGCAGTACTTC
TRBV5-1	.	TRBD1	TRBJ1-6	CASSPKGQGASPLHF	TGCGCCAGCAGTCCTAAGGGACAGGGGGCTTCACCCCTCCACTTT
TRBV30	.	TRBD1	TRBJ2-7	CAWSVQGASYEQYF	TGTGCCTGGAGTGTCCAGGGGGCCTCCTACGAGCAGTACTTC
TRBV4-2	few	.	TRBJ2-1	CASSQDGRRDSLSEQFF	TGTGCCAGCAGCCAAGATGGCCGACGGGACTCCCTAAGTGAGCAGTTCTTC
TRBV19	.	.	TRBJ1-4	CASSRRNLNEKLFF	TGTGCCAGTAGTAGGCGGAACCTCAATGAAAAACTGTTTTTT
TRBV2	few	.	TRBJ2-7	CASSENYEQYF	TGTGCCAGCAGTGAAAACTACGAGCAGTACTTC
TRBV18	once	.	TRBJ2-3	CASSPGGRADTQYF	TGTGCCAGCTCACCCGGGGGGCGAGCAGATACGCAGTATTTT
TRBV30	.	.	TRBJ1-2	CAWSTQYIDSIHGYTF	TGTGCCTGGAGTACCCAGTACATTGACAGTATTCATGGCTACACCTTC
TRBV11-2	.	TRBD1	TRBJ1-1	CASSLTGVGTEAFF	TGTGCCAGCAGCTTGACAGGGGTGGGGACTGAAGCTTTCTTT
TRBV19	.	TRBD1	TRBJ2-2	CASSIVRGQALTGELFF	TGTGCCAGTAGTATCGTTCGGGGACAGGCCCTCACCGGGGAGCTGTTTTTT
TRBV11-2	.	TRBD2	TRBJ2-2	CASSYSSGGGPGELFF	TGTGCCAGCAGCTACTCTAGCGGGGGGGGGCCCGGGGAGCTGTTTTTT
TRBV7-9	.	TRBD2	TRBJ2-6	CASSLYTLATLSWANVLTF	TGTGCCAGCAGCTTATATACACTAGCGACCCTTAGCTGGGCCAACGTCCTGACTTTC
TRBV5-1	.	.	TRBJ2-2	CASSLTPPGELFF	TGCGCCAGCAGCTTGACTCCCCCCGGGGAGCTGTTTTTT
TRBV5-1	.	.	TRBJ1-4	CASSSGQKTEKLFF	TGCGCCAGCAGCTCCGGACAGAAGACTGAAAAACTGTTTTTT
TRBV9	.	.	TRBJ2-5	CASSVGSGILSETQYF	TGTGCCAGCAGCGTAGGATCAGGGATACTCTCAGAGACCCAGTACTTC
TRBV10-3	.	.	TRBJ1-5	CAISVENKVPQHF	TGTGCCATCAGTGTAGAGAACAAAGTTCCCCAGCATTTT
TRBV25-1	.	.	TRBJ2-7	CASSGGSYEQYF	TGTGCCAGCAGTGGGGGGTCCTACGAGCAGTACTTC
TRBV6-5	.	TRBD1	TRBJ2-7	CASNRQGSYEQYF	TGTGCCAGCAACCGACAGGGTTCCTACGAGCAGTACTTC